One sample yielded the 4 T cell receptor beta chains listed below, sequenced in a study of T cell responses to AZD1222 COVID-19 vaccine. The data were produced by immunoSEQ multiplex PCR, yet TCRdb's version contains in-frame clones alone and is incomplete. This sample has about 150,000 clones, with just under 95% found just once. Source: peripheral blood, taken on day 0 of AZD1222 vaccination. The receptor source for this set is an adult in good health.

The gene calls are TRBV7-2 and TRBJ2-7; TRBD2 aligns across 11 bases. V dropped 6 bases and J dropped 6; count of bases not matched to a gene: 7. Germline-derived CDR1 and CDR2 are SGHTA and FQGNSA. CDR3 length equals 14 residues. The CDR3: CASSLSGGAFEQYF. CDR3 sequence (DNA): TGTGCCAGCAGTCTTAGCGGGGGGGCCTTCGAGCAGTACTTC.

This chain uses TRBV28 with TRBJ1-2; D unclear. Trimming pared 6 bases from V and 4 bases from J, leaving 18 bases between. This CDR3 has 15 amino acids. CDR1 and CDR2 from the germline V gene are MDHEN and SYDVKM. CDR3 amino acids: CASSTLVGLRYGYTF. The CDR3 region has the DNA TGTGCCAGCAGCACCCTCGTAGGGCTCCGCTATGGCTACACCTTC.

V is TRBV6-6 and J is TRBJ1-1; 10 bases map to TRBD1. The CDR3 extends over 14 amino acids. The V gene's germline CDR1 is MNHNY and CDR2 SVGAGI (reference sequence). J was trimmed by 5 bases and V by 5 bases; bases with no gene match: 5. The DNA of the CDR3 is TGTGCCAGCAGTAGGGGACAGGGGAGAACTGAAGCTTTCTTT. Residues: CASSRGQGRTEAFF.

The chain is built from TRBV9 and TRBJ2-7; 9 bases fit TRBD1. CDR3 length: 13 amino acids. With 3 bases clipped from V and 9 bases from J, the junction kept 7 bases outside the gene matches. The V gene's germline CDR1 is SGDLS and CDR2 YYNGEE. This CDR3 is CASSAGTGLRQYF. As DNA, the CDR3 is TGTGCCAGCAGCGCCGGGACAGGGTTGCGGCAGTACTTC.